This T cell receptor (beta chain) comes out of a study of cytomegalovirus exposure and HLA in healthy donors. This clone was seen just once. Vbeta (60) and Jbeta (13) primers were used in the PCR. Only in-frame clones appear in the TCRdb table, and some are missing; sequencing was by immunoSEQ multiplex PCR. Of 200,000 to 250,000 clones in the sample, 75% were seen once. After removal of 4 bases from V and 9 bases from J, the junction contained 15 bases not matched to a gene. The CDR3 has 15 residues. Germline loops: CDR1 SGHTA, CDR2 FQGNSA. This receptor was obtained from a woman between 25 and 40 years old in good health and CMV-seronegative. This chain joins TRBV7-2 and TRBJ2-7; 7 bases align to TRBD1. Input material: PBMCs. The CDR3, as DNA: TGTGCCAGCAGCTCCCGGGACAGCCGTGTGGGGGTGCAGTACTTC. This sequence encodes CASSSRDSRVGVQYF.